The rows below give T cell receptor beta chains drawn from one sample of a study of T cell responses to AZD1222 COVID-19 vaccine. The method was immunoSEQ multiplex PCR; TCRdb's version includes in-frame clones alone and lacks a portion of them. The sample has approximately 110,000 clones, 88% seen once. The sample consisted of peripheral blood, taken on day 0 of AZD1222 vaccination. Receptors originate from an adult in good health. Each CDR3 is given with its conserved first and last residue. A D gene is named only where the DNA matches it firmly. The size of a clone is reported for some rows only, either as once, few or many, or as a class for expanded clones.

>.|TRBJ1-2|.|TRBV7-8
CASSLGSGGLSRSGGYTF
TGTGCCAGCAGCTTAGGGTCCGGGGGCTTATCTAGGTCGGGTGGCTACACCTTC
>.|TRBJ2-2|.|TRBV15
CATSRDVDTGELFF
TGTGCCACCAGCAGAGATGTGGACACCGGGGAGCTGTTTTTT
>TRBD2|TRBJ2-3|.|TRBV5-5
CASNSSGSPWGYF
TGTGCCAGCAACTCTAGCGGGAGCCCCTGGGGGTATTTT
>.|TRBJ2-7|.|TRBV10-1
CASSETGYEQYF
TGCGCCAGCAGTGAGACCGGATACGAGCAGTACTTC
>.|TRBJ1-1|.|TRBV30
CAWTRTENTEAFF
TGTGCCTGGACCCGGACAGAGAACACTGAAGCTTTCTTT
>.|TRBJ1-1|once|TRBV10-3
CAISTMNTEAFF
TGTGCCATTAGCACGATGAACACTGAAGCTTTCTTT
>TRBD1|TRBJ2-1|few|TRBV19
CASSMRGQVGNEQFF
TGTGCCAGTAGTATGAGGGGACAGGTCGGGAATGAGCAGTTCTTC
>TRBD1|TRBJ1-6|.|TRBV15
CATQDRGRGNSPLHF
TGTGCCACCCAGGACAGGGGACGAGGGAATTCACCCCTCCACTTT
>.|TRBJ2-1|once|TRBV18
CASSPERAGEQFF
TGTGCCAGCTCACCGGAAAGGGCAGGGGAGCAGTTCTTC
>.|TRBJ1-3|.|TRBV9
CASSATGTDIGNTIYF
TGTGCCAGCAGCGCCACCGGGACTGACATTGGAAACACCATATATTTT
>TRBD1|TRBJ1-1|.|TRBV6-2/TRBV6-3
CASSSFGQGGTEAFF
TGTGCCAGCAGTTCCTTCGGACAGGGCGGCACTGAAGCTTTCTTT
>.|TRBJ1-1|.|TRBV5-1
CASSLGHRDTEAFF
TGCGCCAGCAGCTTGGGACACCGGGACACTGAAGCTTTCTTT
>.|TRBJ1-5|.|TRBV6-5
CASSSRQGWGQPQHF
TGTGCCAGCAGTTCCCGGCAGGGATGGGGTCAGCCCCAGCATTTT
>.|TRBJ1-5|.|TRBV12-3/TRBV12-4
CASSAYNQPQHF
TGTGCCAGCAGTGCCTATAATCAGCCCCAGCATTTT
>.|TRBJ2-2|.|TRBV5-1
CASSLDTSGELFF
TGCGCCAGCAGCTTGGATACATCCGGGGAGCTGTTTTTT
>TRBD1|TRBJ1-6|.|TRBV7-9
CASSQTGATYNSPLHF
TGTGCCAGCAGCCAGACAGGGGCCACATATAATTCACCCCTCCACTTT
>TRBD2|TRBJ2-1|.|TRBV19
CASSILAGVNRRQFF
TGTGCCAGTAGTATCCTAGCGGGAGTGAATAGGCGGCAGTTCTTC
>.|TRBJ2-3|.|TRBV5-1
CASSPWDLDTQYF
TGCGCCAGCAGCCCCTGGGACTTAGATACGCAGTATTTT
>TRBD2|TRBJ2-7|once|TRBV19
CASSLTSGSASEQYF
TGTGCCAGTAGTCTTACTAGCGGGAGTGCGTCCGAGCAGTACTTC
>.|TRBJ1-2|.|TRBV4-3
CASSQQNNYGYTF
TGCGCCAGCAGCCAACAGAATAACTATGGCTACACCTTC
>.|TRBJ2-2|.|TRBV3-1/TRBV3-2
CASSLSSANTGELFF
TGTGCCAGCAGCCTCTCCTCCGCGAACACCGGGGAGCTGTTTTTT
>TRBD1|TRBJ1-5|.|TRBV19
CASRRPGQGFDQPQHF
TGTGCCAGTAGAAGGCCGGGACAGGGGTTTGATCAGCCCCAGCATTTT
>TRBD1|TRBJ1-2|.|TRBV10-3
CAISDPGQVRPYGYTF
TGTGCCATCAGTGACCCGGGACAGGTACGACCTTATGGCTACACCTTC
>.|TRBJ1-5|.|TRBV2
CASKGQLDQPQHF
TGTGCCAGCAAGGGCCAACTTGACCAGCCCCAGCATTTT
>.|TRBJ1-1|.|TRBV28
CASNQASFEAFF
TGTGCCAGCAACCAAGCATCTTTTGAAGCTTTCTTT
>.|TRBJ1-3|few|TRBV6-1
CASSDGPNLSSGNTIYF
TGTGCCAGCAGTGATGGACCGAATTTGAGCTCTGGAAACACCATATATTTT
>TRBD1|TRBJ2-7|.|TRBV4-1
CASSQGEQGASYEQYF
TGCGCCAGCAGCCAAGGGGAACAGGGGGCCTCCTACGAGCAGTACTTC
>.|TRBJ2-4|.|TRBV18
CASSPPHRAKNIQYF
TGTGCCAGCTCACCACCGCACAGAGCCAAAAACATTCAGTACTTC
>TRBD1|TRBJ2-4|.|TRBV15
CATSTIGGTGKNIQYF
TGTGCCACCAGCACCATAGGAGGGACAGGGAAAAACATTCAGTACTTC
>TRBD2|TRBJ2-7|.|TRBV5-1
CASSLDSTSGIEQYF
TGCGCCAGCAGCTTGGACTCGACTAGCGGGATCGAGCAGTACTTC